These T cell receptor beta chains were read from a single sample in a study of identifying expanded T cells in peripheral blood. Sequencing was performed with immunoSEQ multiplex PCR; in TCRdb, only in-frame clones are kept and a portion is missing. The table records about 91,000 clones, around nine tenths of them present only once. The sample was blood. These receptors were taken from a person aged 18 to 75 in good health. CDR3s include the opening cysteine and the closing phenylalanine or tryptophan. The order of the fields is D gene, V gene, clone size, J gene, CDR3 DNA, CDR3 protein. The D gene is left open where the match is weak. The listing skips clone size in some rows; elsewhere it reads once, few, many or a size class.

TRBD1	TRBV5-4	-	TRBJ2-5	TGTGCCAGCAGCTCGACAGGGGAGACCCAGTACTTC	CASSSTGETQYF
-	TRBV28	-	TRBJ1-1	TGTGCCACATGGGGACGGGCCACTGAAGCTTTCTTT	CATWGRATEAFF
TRBD1	TRBV5-1	-	TRBJ1-1	TGCGCCAGCAGCTTAGCGGGACAGGGGTATGCTGAAGCTTTCTTT	CASSLAGQGYAEAFF
-	TRBV9	-	TRBJ2-2	TGTGCCAGCAGCGTAGACGGTCCAGTCAACACCGGGGAGCTGTTTTTT	CASSVDGPVNTGELFF
-	TRBV30	few	TRBJ1-4	TGTGCCTGGCGCGACGAGGGTATGAGTGAAAAACTGTTTTTT	CAWRDEGMSEKLFF
-	TRBV4-1	-	TRBJ2-1	TGCGCCAGCAGCCACACAGGGATCTACAATGAGCAGTTCTTC	CASSHTGIYNEQFF
-	TRBV5-1	-	TRBJ2-3	TGCGCCAGCAGCTCCGCGATCCGACCTAGCACAGATACGCAGTATTTT	CASSSAIRPSTDTQYF
TRBD1	TRBV15	-	TRBJ1-5	TGTGCCACCAGCAGAGGGGACAGCCAACTTGAGGTACAGCCCCAGCATTTT	CATSRGDSQLEVQPQHF
-	TRBV10-3	-	TRBJ2-1	TGTGCCAGTAATGGGGGATACAATGAGCAGTTCTTC	CASNGGYNEQFF
-	TRBV2	-	TRBJ2-4	TGTGCCAGCGGAACGATCCGTCAGTACTTC	CASGTIRQYF
-	TRBV29-1	-	TRBJ2-7	TGCAGCGTTGCCGCTGACACCTACGAGCAGTACTTC	CSVAADTYEQYF
-	TRBV30	-	TRBJ2-1	TGTGCCGGGTCCGGAGGAAATGAGCAGTTCTTC	CAGSGGNEQFF